These T cell receptor beta chains were read from a single sample in a study of OX40 agonist ivuxolimab in advanced cancers. Some clones are missing from TCRdb's copy, which holds only in-frame ones; the method was immunoSEQ multiplex PCR. The table shows more than 40,000 clones, with over 65% occurring only once. Material: CD4+ or CD8+ T cells sorted from blood, obtained in a trial of the OX40 agonist ivuxolimab. The receptors here all came from an adult with an advanced solid tumor such as melanoma, head and neck, liver or kidney cancer. Each CDR3 is given with its conserved first and last residue. D genes are given only for firm matches. The size of a clone is reported for some rows only, either as once, few or many, or as a class for expanded clones.

TRBV13	12	.	TRBJ1-2	.	TGTGCCAGCAGCTTAGTGGGGAGAGGCTACACCTTC	CASSLVGRGYTF
TRBV7-6	14	.	TRBJ1-1	.	TGTGCCAGCAGCTCACCTAGGGGGAGGACTGAAGCTTTCTTT	CASSSPRGRTEAFF
TRBV15	17	.	TRBJ1-1	.	TGTGCCACCAGCAGAGAAGTTGGTCTAGGGTTAGGCACTGAAGCTTTCTTT	CATSREVGLGLGTEAFF
TRBV7-8	11	.	TRBJ2-7	.	TGTGCCAGCAGCATACGATACGAGCAGTACTTC	CASSIRYEQYF
TRBV11-3	18	TRBD1	TRBJ2-1	.	TGTGCCAGCAGCTTAAGACAGGGGCCCCAACCATTCTACAATGAGCAGTTCTTC	CASSLRQGPQPFYNEQFF
TRBV9	15	.	TRBJ1-6	.	TGTGCCAGCAGTCGGGGGGAGACCTATAATTCACCCCTCCACTTT	CASSRGETYNSPLHF
TRBV7-2	14	TRBD2	TRBJ2-5	.	TGTGCCAGCAGCCCCACTAGCGGGCAAGAGACCCAGTACTTC	CASSPTSGQETQYF
TRBV5-3	13	.	TRBJ2-7	.	TGTGCCAGAAGGCCAGGGGTTAACTACGAGCAGTACTTC	CARRPGVNYEQYF
TRBV5-4	17	TRBD1	TRBJ1-6	.	TGTGCCAGCAGCACCCCGGGTCGGACAGGGGGTAGGTCACCCCTCCACTTT	CASSTPGRTGGRSPLHF
TRBV7-9	14	TRBD1	TRBJ1-1	.	TGTGCCAGCAGCCCCGACAGGGGGAACACTGAAGCTTTCTTT	CASSPDRGNTEAFF
TRBV9	13	.	TRBJ2-7	.	TGTGCCAGCAGCCTCGAGGGGGACTACGAGCAGTACTTC	CASSLEGDYEQYF
TRBV13	13	TRBD1	TRBJ1-2	.	TGTGCCAGCAGCCCGACAGGGCCCGAGGGCTACACCTTC	CASSPTGPEGYTF
TRBV19	11	.	TRBJ2-5	.	TGTGCCAGTAGTACCGGGGAGACCCAGTACTTC	CASSTGETQYF
TRBV15	16	TRBD1	TRBJ2-3	once	TGTGCCACCAGCAGAGATCAGGGGGCCAGCACAGATACGCAGTATTTT	CATSRDQGASTDTQYF
TRBV5-1	18	.	TRBJ1-1	.	TGCGCCAGCAGCTTGGTGGGGGGTGAGGGAAAAATGAACACTGAAGCTTTCTTT	CASSLVGGEGKMNTEAFF
TRBV7-6	14	.	TRBJ1-4	.	TGTGCCAGCAGCCAACAGGCCACGGGGGAAAAACTGTTTTTT	CASSQQATGEKLFF
TRBV14	13	.	TRBJ2-2	.	TGTGCCAGCAGCCAAGTAATCAGAGAGGAGCTGTTTTTT	CASSQVIREELFF
TRBV25-1	13	.	TRBJ2-7	.	TGTGCCAGCAGCGGAACAGGGTCTTACGAGCAGTACTTC	CASSGTGSYEQYF
TRBV7-9	14	.	TRBJ2-4	.	TGTGCCAGCAGCTTAGATGGGGTGAAGGGCATTCAGTACTTC	CASSLDGVKGIQYF
TRBV7-2	13	.	TRBJ1-2	once	TGTGCCAGCAGCTTAGAGGGGGGTTATGGCTACACCTTC	CASSLEGGYGYTF
TRBV18	15	.	TRBJ1-3	.	TGTGCCAGCTCACCACCAATGAGCTCTGGAAACACCATATATTTT	CASSPPMSSGNTIYF
TRBV25-1	12	.	TRBJ1-2	once	TGTGCCAGCAGCGGAGACATCCTTAACCCCAAGTTC	CASSGDILNPKF
TRBV19	15	TRBD1	TRBJ2-5	few	TGTGCCAGTACCCCGACAGGGGCGTTAGGTGAGACCCAGTACTTC	CASTPTGALGETQYF
TRBV2	15	.	TRBJ1-4	.	TGTGCCAGCCGAAGAGCGAGACCAACTAATGAAAAACTGTTTTTT	CASRRARPTNEKLFF
TRBV7-2	16	.	TRBJ1-4	.	TGTGCCAGCAGCTTAGGGGCAGGGATAACTAATGAAAAACTGTTTTTT	CASSLGAGITNEKLFF
TRBV11-2	16	.	TRBJ2-1	few	TGTGCCAGCAGCTTAGGGGGAGGGACAGTAAACAATGAGCAGTTCTTC	CASSLGGGTVNNEQFF
TRBV15	15	TRBD1	TRBJ1-1	few	TGTGCCACCAGCAGTACCCAGGGGGCCAACACTGAAGCTTTCTTT	CATSSTQGANTEAFF
TRBV5-4	14	TRBD2	TRBJ2-1	.	TGTGCCAGCAGCACGGGGGGTTCCTACAATGAGCAGTTCTTC	CASSTGGSYNEQFF
TRBV19	14	TRBD1	TRBJ2-5	few	TGTGCCAGTAGTGCGGGGACAGGGATAGAGACCCAGTACTTC	CASSAGTGIETQYF
TRBV27	15	.	TRBJ2-7	.	TGTGCCAGCAGTTTATCCCCGTTGCCCCTCTACGAGCAGTACTTC	CASSLSPLPLYEQYF
TRBV6-1	14	.	TRBJ2-5	.	TGTGCCAGCAGTACAGGGCGCCTAGGGGAGACCCAGTACTTC	CASSTGRLGETQYF
TRBV4-2	14	.	TRBJ2-1	.	TGTGCCAGCAGCCCCCATCTGGGACGGGATGAGCAGTTCTTC	CASSPHLGRDEQFF
TRBV5-6	15	TRBD1	TRBJ2-7	once	TGTGCCAGCAGCGCCCGACAGGGGGCGCACTACGAGCAGTACTTC	CASSARQGAHYEQYF
TRBV6-1	15	TRBD2	TRBJ2-7	.	TGTGCCAGCAGTGTTAACGCGGGGGGCCTCTACGAGCAGTACTTC	CASSVNAGGLYEQYF
TRBV6-4	13	.	TRBJ1-1	.	TGTGCCAGCAGTGAAGGTCCCTCCACTGAAGCTTTCTTT	CASSEGPSTEAFF
TRBV6-4	20	.	TRBJ2-6	.	TGTGCCAGCAGTCCCCAGGGTGTTAGGGCTTCTGACTCTGGGGCCAACGTCCTGACTTTC	CASSPQGVRASDSGANVLTF
TRBV5-1	15	TRBD2	TRBJ2-5	.	TGCGCCAGCAGCCGGATAGCGGGGCGAGGGGAGACCCAGTACTTC	CASSRIAGRGETQYF
TRBV7-9	18	TRBD2	TRBJ2-1	.	TGTGCCAGCAGCTCCTTGGGCGGGGGGGCCGGTTTAGACAATGAGCAGTTCTTC	CASSSLGGGAGLDNEQFF
TRBV10-3	15	TRBD1	TRBJ1-1	few	TGTGCCATCAGTGGGACAGGGAACATGAACACTGAAGCTTTCTTT	CAISGTGNMNTEAFF
TRBV19	11	.	TRBJ1-6	.	TGTGCCAGTAGTATAGCCGGAAAGCTCCACTTT	CASSIAGKLHF
TRBV30	13	.	TRBJ1-4	.	TGTGCCTGGAGTGTACCAGGCCGTGAAAAACTGTTTTTT	CAWSVPGREKLFF
TRBV19	15	TRBD1	TRBJ1-2	few	TGTGCCAGTCGTACCCGACAGGGACGAAACTATGGCTACACCTTC	CASRTRQGRNYGYTF
TRBV18	15	.	TRBJ2-1	.	TGTGCCAGCTCACAAGACAGCAGCTCCTACAATGAGCAGTTCTTC	CASSQDSSSYNEQFF
TRBV18	16	TRBD1	TRBJ1-6	.	TGTGCCAGCTCACCACAAGCGGGGACAGGGTTTTCACCCCTCCACTTT	CASSPQAGTGFSPLHF
TRBV6-1	14	.	TRBJ1-2	.	TGTGCCAGCAGAGAGACACGTTCTCTGGGCGGCTACACCTTC	CASRETRSLGGYTF
TRBV7-2	15	.	TRBJ2-7	.	TGTGCCAGCCCCCCGAAGGGGGTTGGCTCCTACGAGCAGTACTTC	CASPPKGVGSYEQYF
TRBV30	13	TRBD1	TRBJ1-2	.	TGTGCCTGGAGCCATGGACAGGGGGATGGCTACACCTTC	CAWSHGQGDGYTF
TRBV4-3	15	.	TRBJ2-3	.	TGCGCCAGCAGCCAGACGAGCGGAAGCACAGATACGCAGTATTTT	CASSQTSGSTDTQYF
TRBV9	14	.	TRBJ2-7	.	TGTGCCAGCAGCGTAGGGCAGTGGTCGGGCGAGCAGTACTTC	CASSVGQWSGEQYF
TRBV15	15	TRBD1	TRBJ2-7	.	TGTGCCACCAGCAGAGATATTGGGACAGGGGCCGAGCAGTACTTC	CATSRDIGTGAEQYF
TRBV7-2	14	.	TRBJ1-3	.	TGTGCCAGCCGAGCCCAGGACTCTGGAAACACCATATATTTT	CASRAQDSGNTIYF
TRBV10-1	16	.	TRBJ2-1	.	TGCGCCAGCAGTGAGTCGATCGCGGGGCCCTACAATGAGCAGTTCTTC	CASSESIAGPYNEQFF
TRBV11-3	13	.	TRBJ2-2	.	TGTGCCAGCAGCTCCGGACCCACCGGGGAGCTGTTTTTT	CASSSGPTGELFF